This T cell receptor beta chain originates from a study of blood T cell repertoires in COVID-19. The overall study: Italy, Spain and the United States were the sources of the convalescent and acute COVID-19 samples. PBMCs, B-cell-depleted T cells, or T cells provided the cDNA or gDNA that made up the material.

Study processing details: Reference gene primers were amplified, and this amplification served to estimate nucleated cell counts. The repertoire was sequenced with immunoSEQ multiplex PCR; TCRdb's copy has only in-frame clones and lacks some. V, J and clone size were drawn from that table, and D and trimming were deduced from the DNA. The sample contains 90,000 to 120,000 clones, over 65% of which appear only once. This CDR3 has 17 amino acids. Deletions cut 0 bases from V and 2 bases from J, with 16 bases between. CDR1 SGDLS and CDR2 YYNGEE come from the germline V gene. Input material: peripheral blood. This sequence was found in a man aged 60-69 years with acute or convalescent COVID-19. The chain employs TRBV9 and TRBJ2-3; D is unresolved. The CDR3 here is CASSVGLGNSNTDTQYF. The CDR3, as DNA: TGTGCCAGCAGCGTAGGGTTGGGTAACAGCAACACAGATACGCAGTATTTT.